Presented here are 4 T cell receptor beta chains from one specimen sequenced in a study of ipilimumab plus nivolumab after autologous stem cell transplantation. Data came from immunoSEQ multiplex PCR; TCRdb stores just in-frame clones and leaves some out. This table has fewer than 20,000 clones, 80% to 85% appearing once. Sequences were derived from PBMCs, sampled in a trial of ipilimumab plus nivolumab as post-transplant consolidation. Receptors were obtained from a male donor with diffuse large B-cell lymphoma.

V gene TRBV15 combines with J gene TRBJ2-3; 8 bases fit TRBD2. Trimming at V came to 2 bases and at J to 2 bases, leaving 9 bases not matched to a gene. The germline V gene encodes CDR1 LNHNV and CDR2 YYDKDF (reference sequence). There are 17 residues in the CDR3. The CDR3, as DNA: TGTGCCACCAGCAGATCCCCGGGAGCGGGGGTCACAGATACGCAGTATTTT. The encoded protein is CATSRSPGAGVTDTQYF.

The J gene is TRBJ2-3, the V gene TRBV2; no reliable D call. The CDR3 totals 14 residues. Deletions cut 7 bases from V and 1 base from J, with 12 bases between. Germline V gene lookup returns CDR1 SNHLY and CDR2 FYNNEI. The CDR3 is CASNRVSRTDTQYF. CDR3 sequence (DNA): TGTGCCAGCAATAGGGTCTCGCGCACAGATACGCAGTATTTT.

CDR3 region: CASSTVQAARSSYEQYF. The DNA for the CDR3 is TGTGCCAGCAGCACAGTCCAGGCCGCGAGGAGCTCCTACGAGCAGTACTTC. V and J are TRBV28 and TRBJ2-7; D is ambiguous. Trimming took off 6 bases at V and 0 bases at J, with 21 bases between the two ends. CDR3 length: 17 residues. The V gene's germline CDR1 is MDHEN and CDR2 SYDVKM.

V is TRBV7-8 and J is TRBJ2-1; 9 bases line up with TRBD2. Germline CDR1 SGHVS, CDR2 FQNEAQ. The CDR3 extends over 17 amino acids. V dropped 5 bases and J dropped 0; count of bases not matched to a gene: 8. CDR3 sequence: CASSPLAGSSSYNEQFF. The CDR3 DNA reads as TGTGCCAGCAGCCCTCTAGCGGGGTCCAGCTCCTACAATGAGCAGTTCTTC.